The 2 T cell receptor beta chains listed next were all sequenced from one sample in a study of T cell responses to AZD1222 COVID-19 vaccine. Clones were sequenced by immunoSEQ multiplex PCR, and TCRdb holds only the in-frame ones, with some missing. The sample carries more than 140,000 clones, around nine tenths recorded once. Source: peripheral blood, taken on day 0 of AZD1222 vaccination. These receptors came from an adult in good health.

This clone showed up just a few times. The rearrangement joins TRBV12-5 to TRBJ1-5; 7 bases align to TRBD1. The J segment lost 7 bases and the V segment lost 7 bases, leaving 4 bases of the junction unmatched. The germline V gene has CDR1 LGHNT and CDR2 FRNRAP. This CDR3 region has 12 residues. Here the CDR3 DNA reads TGTGCTAGTGCCCTACAGGGGCAGCCCCAGCATTTT. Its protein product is CASALQGQPQHF.

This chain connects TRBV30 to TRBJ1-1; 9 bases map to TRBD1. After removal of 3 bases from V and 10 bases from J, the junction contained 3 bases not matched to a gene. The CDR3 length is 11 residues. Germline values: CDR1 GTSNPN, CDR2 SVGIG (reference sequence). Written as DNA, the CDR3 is TGTGCCTGGAGCGGGACAGGGAGAGCTTTCTTT. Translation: CAWSGTGRAFF.